This TCR beta chain was profiled in a study of beta chain features in type 1 diabetes. Study at large: Cell yields, age and gender were similar between patients and healthy donors. Study-level findings and limits: At VDJ recombination sites, type 1 diabetes patients had fewer insertions and more deleted nucleotides. The study notes PCR might favor shorter templates equally in patients and controls. Moderate but significant shortening of TCRB CDR3s was recorded in all four CD4+ subsets from Type 1 diabetes patients.

Investigators reverse transcribed all isolated RNA, so they sequenced expressed TCRB transcripts. Sequenced by immunoSEQ multiplex PCR; TCRdb stores in-frame clones only, minus some. The sample records about 260,000 clones, roughly 20% being singletons. Central memory, naive, regulatory and stem cell-like memory CD4+ cells were sorted by CD45RO/CCR7/CD25/CD127/CD95/CD27. There are a few counts of this clone. Antigen unknown. This CDR3 is built from 15 residues. V dropped 0 bases and J dropped 4 bases, with 13 bases sitting between them. Germline assignment: CDR1 SGHNT and CDR2 YYREEE (reference sequence).

This chain uses TRBV5-4 with TRBJ1-2, with TRBD1 as a possible D gene (6 bases). Material: naive CD4+ T cells from blood. This clonotype originated in a woman aged 40 to 55 with type 1 diabetes. In DNA, the CDR3 is TGTGCCAGCAGCTTGGAAAACAGGGTTCGCTATGGCTACACCTTC. Translated, it gives CASSLENRVRYGYTF.